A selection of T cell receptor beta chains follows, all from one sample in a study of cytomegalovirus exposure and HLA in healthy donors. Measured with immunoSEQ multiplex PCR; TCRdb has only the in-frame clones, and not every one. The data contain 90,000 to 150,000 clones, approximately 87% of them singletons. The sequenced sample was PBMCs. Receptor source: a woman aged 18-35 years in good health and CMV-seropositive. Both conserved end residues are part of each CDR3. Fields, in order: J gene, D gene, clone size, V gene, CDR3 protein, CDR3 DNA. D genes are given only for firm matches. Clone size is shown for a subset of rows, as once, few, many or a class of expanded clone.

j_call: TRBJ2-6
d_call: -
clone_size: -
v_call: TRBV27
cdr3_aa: CASRDSISGANVLTF
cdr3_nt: TGTGCCAGCCGGGATTCAATCTCTGGGGCCAACGTCCTGACTTTC

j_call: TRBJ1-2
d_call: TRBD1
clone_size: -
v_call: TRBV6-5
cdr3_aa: CASSYLGQGEDGYTF
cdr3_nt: TGTGCCAGCAGTTACCTGGGGCAGGGGGAAGATGGCTACACCTTC

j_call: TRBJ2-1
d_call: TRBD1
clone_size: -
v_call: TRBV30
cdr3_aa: CAWSGGDRGNEQFF
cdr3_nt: TGTGCCTGGAGTGGGGGGGACAGGGGGAATGAGCAGTTCTTC

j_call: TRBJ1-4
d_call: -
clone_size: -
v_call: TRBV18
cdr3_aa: CASSPEGVSGKLFF
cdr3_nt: TGTGCCAGCTCACCAGAGGGAGTAAGTGGAAAACTGTTTTTT

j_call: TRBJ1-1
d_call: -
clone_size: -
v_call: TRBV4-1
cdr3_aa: CASSQLSGTTEAFF
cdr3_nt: TGCGCCAGCAGCCAACTATCAGGGACAACTGAAGCTTTCTTT

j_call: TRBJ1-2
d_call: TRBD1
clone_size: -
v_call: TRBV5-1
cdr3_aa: CASSSDRVLTGYTF
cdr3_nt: TGCGCCAGCAGCTCGGACAGGGTCCTAACTGGCTACACCTTC

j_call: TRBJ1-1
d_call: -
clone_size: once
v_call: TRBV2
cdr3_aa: CASSGLGGNTEAFF
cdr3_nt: TGTGCCAGCAGTGGGTTGGGGGGGAACACTGAAGCTTTCTTT

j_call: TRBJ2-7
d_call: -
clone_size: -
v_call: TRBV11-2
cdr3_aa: CASSTRSSGEIYEQYF
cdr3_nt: TGTGCCAGCAGCACCCGGAGTAGCGGAGAAATCTACGAGCAGTACTTC

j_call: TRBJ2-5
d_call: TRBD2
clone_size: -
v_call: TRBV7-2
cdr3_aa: CASSLPYIAGGPRGETQYF
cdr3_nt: TGTGCCAGCAGCTTACCCTATATAGCGGGAGGGCCAAGGGGAGAGACCCAGTACTTC

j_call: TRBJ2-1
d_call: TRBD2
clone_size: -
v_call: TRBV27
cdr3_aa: CASSRVAGGPRNEQFF
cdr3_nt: TGTGCCAGCAGCCGCGTAGCGGGAGGGCCGCGAAATGAGCAGTTCTTC

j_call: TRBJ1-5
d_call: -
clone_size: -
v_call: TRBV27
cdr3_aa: CASSLSARGYSNQPQHF
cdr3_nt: TGTGCCAGCAGTTTATCCGCGCGCGGGTATAGCAATCAGCCCCAGCATTTT

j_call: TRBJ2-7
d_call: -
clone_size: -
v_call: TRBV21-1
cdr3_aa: CASSKALARLRGTSYEQYF
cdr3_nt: TGTGCCAGCAGCAAAGCCCTTGCCCGTCTGCGGGGGACCTCCTACGAGCAGTACTTC

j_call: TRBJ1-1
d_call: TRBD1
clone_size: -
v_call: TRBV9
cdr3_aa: CASSPGTGFAMNTEAFF
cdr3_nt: TGTGCCAGCAGCCCAGGGACAGGTTTCGCGATGAACACTGAAGCTTTCTTT

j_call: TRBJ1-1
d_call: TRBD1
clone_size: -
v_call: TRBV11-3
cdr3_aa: CASSSRQGATEAFF
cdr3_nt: TGTGCCAGCAGCTCCCGACAGGGCGCCACTGAAGCTTTCTTT

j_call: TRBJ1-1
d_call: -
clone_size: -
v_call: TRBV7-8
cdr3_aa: CASSLEDRSLNTEAFF
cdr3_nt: TGTGCCAGCAGCTTAGAAGACAGATCTTTGAACACTGAAGCTTTCTTT

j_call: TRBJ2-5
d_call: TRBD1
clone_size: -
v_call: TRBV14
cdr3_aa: CASSLRTGSRETQYF
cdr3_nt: TGTGCCAGCAGCCTACGGACAGGGTCGCGAGAGACCCAGTACTTC

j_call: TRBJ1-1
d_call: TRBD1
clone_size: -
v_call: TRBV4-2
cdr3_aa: CASSQETGRSEAFF
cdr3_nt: TGTGCCAGCAGCCAAGAGACAGGGAGGTCTGAAGCTTTCTTT

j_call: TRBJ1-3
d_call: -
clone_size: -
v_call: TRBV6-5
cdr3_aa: CASSYDSIFSGNTIYF
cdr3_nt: TGTGCCAGCAGTTACGACAGCATCTTCTCTGGAAACACCATATATTTT

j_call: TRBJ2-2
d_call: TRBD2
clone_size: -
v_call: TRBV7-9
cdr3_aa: CASSLLLAANTGELFF
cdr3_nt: TGTGCCAGCAGCCTACTACTAGCGGCGAACACCGGGGAGCTGTTTTTT

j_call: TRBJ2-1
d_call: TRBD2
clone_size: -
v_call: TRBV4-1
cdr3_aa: CASSPGGSSYNEQFF
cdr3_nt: TGCGCCAGCAGCCCGGGGGGGAGCTCCTACAATGAGCAGTTCTTC

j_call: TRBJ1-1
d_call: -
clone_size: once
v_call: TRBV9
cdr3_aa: CASSAQAMNTEAFF
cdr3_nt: TGTGCCAGCAGCGCACAGGCAATGAACACTGAAGCTTTCTTT

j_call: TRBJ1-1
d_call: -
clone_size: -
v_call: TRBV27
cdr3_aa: CASSLQGNTEAFF
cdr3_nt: TGTGCCAGCAGTTTACAGGGAAACACTGAAGCTTTCTTT

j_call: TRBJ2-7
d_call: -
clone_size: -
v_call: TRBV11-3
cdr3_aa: CASSLVPNPYEQYF
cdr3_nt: TGTGCCAGCAGCTTAGTCCCTAACCCCTACGAGCAGTACTTC

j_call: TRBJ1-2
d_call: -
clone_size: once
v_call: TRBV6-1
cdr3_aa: CASSAEGANYGYTF
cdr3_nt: TGTGCCAGCAGTGCCGAAGGAGCTAACTATGGCTACACCTTC